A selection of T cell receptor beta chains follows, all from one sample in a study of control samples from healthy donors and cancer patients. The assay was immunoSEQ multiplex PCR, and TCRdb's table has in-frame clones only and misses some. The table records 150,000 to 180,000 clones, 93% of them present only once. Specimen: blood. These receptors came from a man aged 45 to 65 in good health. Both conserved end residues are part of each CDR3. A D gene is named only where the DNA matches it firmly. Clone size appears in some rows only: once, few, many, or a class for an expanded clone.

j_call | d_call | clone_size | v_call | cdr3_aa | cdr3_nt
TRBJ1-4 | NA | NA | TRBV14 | CASSRVRGAREKLFF | TGTGCCAGCAGCCGAGTGCGGGGGGCGAGAGAAAAACTGTTTTTT
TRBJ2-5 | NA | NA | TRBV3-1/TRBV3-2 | CASSQGAGQETQYF | TGTGCCAGCAGCCAAGGGGCAGGCCAAGAGACCCAGTACTTC
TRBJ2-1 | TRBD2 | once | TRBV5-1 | CASSLSQREKPGNEQFF | TGCGCCAGCAGCTTGTCCCAGCGGGAGAAGCCAGGGAATGAGCAGTTCTTC
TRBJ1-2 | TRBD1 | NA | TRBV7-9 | CASSLDQGEIYGYTF | TGTGCCAGCAGCTTAGATCAGGGGGAAATATATGGCTACACCTTC
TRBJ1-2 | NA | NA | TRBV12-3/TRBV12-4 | CASTQAGVVGYTF | TGTGCCAGCACCCAGGCGGGGGTAGTCGGCTACACCTTC
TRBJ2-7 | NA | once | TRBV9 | CASSVESGPIREQYF | TGTGCCAGCAGCGTAGAAAGTGGTCCGATCCGCGAGCAGTACTTC
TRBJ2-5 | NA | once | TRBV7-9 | CASSRGQETQYF | TGTGCCAGCAGCCGGGGGCAAGAGACCCAGTACTTC
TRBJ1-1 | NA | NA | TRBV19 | CASSLGHTEAFF | TGTGCCAGTAGCCTAGGCCACACTGAAGCTTTCTTT
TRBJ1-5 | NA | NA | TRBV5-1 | CASSYDSLDQPQHF | TGCGCCAGCAGCTATGACAGTCTAGATCAGCCCCAGCATTTT
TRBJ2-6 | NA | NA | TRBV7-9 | CASSLEGGAGANVLTF | TGTGCCAGCAGCTTAGAAGGGGGTGCGGGGGCCAACGTCCTGACTTTC
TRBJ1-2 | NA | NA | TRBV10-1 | CASSESQSNYGYTF | TGCGCCAGCAGTGAGTCGCAATCTAACTATGGCTACACCTTC
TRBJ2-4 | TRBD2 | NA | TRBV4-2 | CASSQDQLAGGANIQYF | TGTGCCAGCAGCCAAGATCAACTAGCGGGAGGTGCGAACATTCAGTACTTC
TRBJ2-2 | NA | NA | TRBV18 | CASSPQRAARWLFF | TGTGCCAGCTCACCACAGAGGGCGGCCCGTTGGCTGTTTTTT
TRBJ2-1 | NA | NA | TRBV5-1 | CASSLVGGFVNEQFF | TGCGCCAGCAGCCTGGTTGGGGGGTTCGTGAATGAGCAGTTCTTC
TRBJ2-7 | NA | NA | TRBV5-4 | CASSFLNKDEQYF | TGTGCCAGCAGCTTTCTCAACAAAGACGAGCAGTACTTC
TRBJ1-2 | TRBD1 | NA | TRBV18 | CASSPSSEGAGYTF | TGTGCCAGCTCACCGTCTAGCGAGGGGGCTGGCTACACCTTC
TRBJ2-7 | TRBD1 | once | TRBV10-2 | CASSESSGTGGYEQYF | TGCGCCAGCAGTGAGTCGAGTGGGACAGGGGGCTACGAGCAGTACTTC